The 10 T cell receptor beta chains in this list originate from one sample, sequenced in a study of CD8 T cells in ankylosing spondylitis. In TCRdb, the 5' RACE reads were re-called with MiXCR into one record per CDR3 protein. The table has 250,000 to 400,000 distinct CDR3 sequences, approximately 10% seen once. The sequenced sample was blood, either unsorted or a sorted T cell fraction (not recorded which). These receptors were taken from a female donor with ankylosing spondylitis or in good health (not recorded which).

This clonotype came up a few times. The V gene is TRBV5-6, the J gene TRBJ2-1, with a tentative D call TRBD1 (5 bases). V dropped 0 bases and J dropped 14 bases, with 12 bases sitting between them. The CDR3 length is 12 residues. The germline V gene has CDR1 SGHDT and CDR2 YYEEEE. The CDR3 spells CASSLVAVGEFF. The CDR3, as DNA: TGTGCCAGCAGCTTGGTGGCAGTAGGGGAGTTCTTC.

This clonotype has at least ten counts. In nucleotides, the CDR3 is TGCAGTGCTCCGCTCGGGGGGACCTACGAGCAGTACTTC. The encoded protein is CSAPLGGTYEQYF. V and J are TRBV20-1 and TRBJ2-7; 7 bases are a match to TRBD2. V was clipped by 5 bases and J by 2 bases; unmatched bases: 6. The CDR3 runs 13 residues. Germline CDR1 is DFQATT and CDR2 is SNEGSKA (reference sequence).

This clonotype was detected many times. This chain uses TRBV7-9 with TRBJ1-1, with TRBD1 as a possible D gene (5 bases). The CDR3 extends over 15 amino acids. Germline-derived CDR1 and CDR2 are SEHNR and FQNEAQ (reference sequence). V dropped 8 bases and J dropped 3 bases, with 19 bases sitting between them. The CDR3 DNA is TGTGCCAGCCGATCGGGGGAAACGAGGCACACTGAAGCTTTCTTT. It yields the protein CASRSGETRHTEAFF.

Only a few counts were recorded for this clonotype. The CDR3 region has the DNA TGCAGTGCCAGACTAGCGGGAGATACGCAGTATTTT. This translates into CSARLAGDTQYF. V and J are TRBV20-1 and TRBJ2-3, with 10 positions matching TRBD2. Germline V gene lookup returns CDR1 DFQATT and CDR2 SNEGSKA (reference sequence). The V gene end was trimmed by 6 bases and the J gene end by 5 bases; junction bases not matched to a gene: 2. The CDR3 has 12 amino acids.

The chain combines TRBV28 with TRBJ2-5, with 9 bases matching TRBD2. The CDR3 is 15 residues long. Losses at the gene ends were 2 bases for V and 5 bases for J; bases not matched to a gene: 6. Germline V gene sequence: CDR1 MDHEN, CDR2 SYDVKM. CDR3 loop: CASSLRGLAGETQYF. DNA of the CDR3: TGTGCCAGCAGTTTAAGGGGACTAGCAGGCGAGACCCAGTACTTC. The variable domain in full, with the rest retrieved from reference TRBV28 and TRBJ2-5, is DVKVTQSSRYLVKRTGEKVFLECVQDMDHENMFWYRQDPGLGLRLIYFSYDVKMKEKGDIPEGYSVSREKKERFSLILESASTNQTSMYLCASSLRGLAGETQYFGPGTRLLVL.

This clonotype was seen many times. The chain has TRBV28 and TRBJ1-4; D uncertain. Trimming left V 7 bases short and J 3 bases short, with 9 bases between. Germline CDR1 reads MDHEN; CDR2 reads SYDVKM. The CDR3 is made up of 13 amino acids. This CDR3 is CASTSGANEKLFF. For the CDR3, the DNA is TGTGCCAGCACCTCCGGCGCTAATGAAAAACTGTTTTTT.

Ten or more counts support this clonotype. V and J are TRBV5-1 and TRBJ2-3, with 10 bases identical to TRBD2. CDR3 length equals 15 residues. The V segment lost 2 bases and the J segment 6 bases; nucleotides outside the gene matches: 6. Germline V gene sequence: CDR1 SGHRS, CDR2 YFSETQ. In DNA, the CDR3 is TGCGCCAGCAGCTTAAAGCGGGGGGGCGCGGATACGCAGTATTTT. This sequence encodes CASSLKRGGADTQYF.

Details on this clonotype: At one boundary the junction diverges from the germline segment, which might be a read error. The rearrangement uses TRBV20-1 and TRBJ2-2; perhaps D is TRBD1 or TRBD2 (5 bases each). This CDR3 comprises 16 residues. Germline values: CDR1 DFQATT, CDR2 SNEGSKA (reference sequence). CDR3 amino acids: CCASRSAGTVTGELFF. DNA of the CDR3: TGCTGTGCTAGTCGGTCGGCAGGGACGGTCACCGGGGAGCTGTTTTTT.

This clonotype was found many times. The genes are TRBV18 and TRBJ2-3, with no clear D. Trimming stripped 8 bases from V and 5 bases from J, with 8 bases between. The CDR3 is 11 residues long. In germline, CDR1 is KGHSH, CDR2 LQKENI. This CDR3 is CASALQDTQYF. The CDR3 region has the DNA TGTGCCAGCGCCCTTCAAGATACGCAGTATTTT.

This clonotype was observed many times. The chain recombines TRBV29-1 with TRBJ2-1; a possible D gene is TRBD2 (5 bases). The V gene lost 1 base and the J gene lost 8 bases, with 9 bases spanning the gap. The CDR3 consists of 12 residues. Germline V gives CDR1 SQVTM, CDR2 ANQGSEA. Here the CDR3 reads CSVEVGVHEQFF. The CDR3 coding sequence is TGCAGCGTTGAAGTCGGGGTTCATGAGCAGTTCTTC.